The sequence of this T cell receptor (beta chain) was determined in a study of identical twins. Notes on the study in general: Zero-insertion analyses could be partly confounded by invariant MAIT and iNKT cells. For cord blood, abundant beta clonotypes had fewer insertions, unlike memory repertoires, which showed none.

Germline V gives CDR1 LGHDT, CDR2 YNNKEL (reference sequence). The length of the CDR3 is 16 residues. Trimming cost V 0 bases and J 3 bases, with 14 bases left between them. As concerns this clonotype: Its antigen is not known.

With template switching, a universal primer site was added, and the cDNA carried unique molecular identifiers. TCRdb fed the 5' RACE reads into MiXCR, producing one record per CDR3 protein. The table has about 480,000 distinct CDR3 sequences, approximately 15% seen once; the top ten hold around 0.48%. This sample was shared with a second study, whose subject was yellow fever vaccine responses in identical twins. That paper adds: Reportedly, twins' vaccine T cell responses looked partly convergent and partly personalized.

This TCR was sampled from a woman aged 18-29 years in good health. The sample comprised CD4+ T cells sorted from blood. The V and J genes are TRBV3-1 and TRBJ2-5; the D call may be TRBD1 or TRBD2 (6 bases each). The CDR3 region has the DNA TGTGCCAGCAGCCAAGATTTAGGGGGGCCGAAAGAGACCCAGTACTTC. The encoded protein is CASSQDLGGPKETQYF.